This passage covers 24 T cell receptor beta chains from one sample sequenced in a study of T cells in Graves' hyperthyroidism and ophthalmopathy. RNA transcripts provided the source from which TCR beta CDR3 regions were amplified. TCR CDR3 regions were first amplified by RT-PCR with HTBI primers. TCRdb re-derived calls from the multiplex PCR reads in MiXCR, one entry per CDR3 protein. This table holds over 500,000 distinct CDR3 sequences, 12% to 15% found once. Sample: blood. The receptors derive from a middle-aged woman with Graves' hyperthyroidism.

The V call is TRBV18, the J call TRBJ2-5; D unclear. V lost 2 bases, J lost 0 bases, and 7 bases lay in between. This CDR3 spans 14 amino acids. The germline V gene has CDR1 KGHSH and CDR2 LQKENI. The DNA of the CDR3 is TGTGCCAGCTCACCAGCCACGTACCAAGAGACCCAGTACTTC. It codes for CASSPATYQETQYF. Full variable domain (missing parts from reference TRBV18 and TRBJ2-5): NAGVMQNPRHLVRRRGQEARLRCSPMKGHSHVYWYRQLPEEGLKFMVYLQKENIIDESGMPKERFSAEFPKEGPSILRIQQVVRGDSAAYFCASSPATYQETQYFGPGTRLLVL.

This clonotype was counted many times. The chain links TRBV12-3 or TRBV12-4 to TRBJ1-2, with a tentative D call TRBD1 (5 bases). V lost 5 bases and J 12 bases, leaving 22 bases between the germline ends. The CDR3 extends over 14 amino acids. CDR3 nucleotide sequence: TGTGCCAGCAGTCCTGGGACCGGTTTAGGGCTTCACACCTTC. It is translated as CASSPGTGLGLHTF.

CDR3 in amino acids: CASSLGTGTEPQHF. The DNA of the CDR3 is TGTGCCAGCAGCTTAGGGACAGGGACGGAGCCCCAGCATTTT. The rearrangement uses TRBV7-2 and TRBJ1-5, with TRBD1 identical over 8 bases. Germline CDR1 reads SGHTA; CDR2 reads FQGNSA. The CDR3 covers 14 residues. V lost 1 base, J lost 8 bases, and 4 bases stayed unmatched.

This clonotype is a singleton in its sample. This chain links TRBV7-9 with TRBJ1-4; no clear D gene. Germline CDR1 reads SEHNR; CDR2 reads FQNEAQ (reference sequence). The V and J ends lost 5 bases and 6 bases respectively, with 13 bases between them. The CDR3 has 14 residues. The CDR3 region has the DNA TGTGCCAGCAGCGAAGGACCGCGGGATGAAAAACTGTTTTTT. Translating it yields CASSEGPRDEKLFF.

The sample holds many counts of this clonotype. The CDR3 reads CASSPIRTISYEQYF. Here the CDR3 DNA reads TGTGCCAGCAGCCCAATACGGACTATCTCCTACGAGCAGTACTTC. This chain connects TRBV11-2 to TRBJ2-7, with D perhaps matching TRBD2 (6 bases). The V and J ends lost 5 bases and 0 bases respectively, with 14 bases between them. The CDR3 is made up of 15 amino acids. Germline CDR1 is SGHAT and CDR2 is FQNNGV.

This clonotype was found once. This may arise from a read error, as a much more abundant clone is one base away. The chain is built from TRBV6-1 and TRBJ2-7, with D possibly matching TRBD1 (6 bases). The CDR3 has 15 amino acids. V lost 0 bases, J lost 2 bases, and 11 bases lay in between. Germline V CDR1 and CDR2: MNHNS, SASEGT. CDR3 in DNA: TGTGCCAGCAGTGAAGCGCCCGGGGACACCTACGAGCAGTACTTC. Its protein is CASSEAPGDTYEQYF.

The sample holds many counts of this clonotype. The chain combines TRBV28 with TRBJ2-7, with D tentatively TRBD1 (6 bases). Trimming removed 5 bases from V and 0 bases from J, with 17 bases in between. The CDR3 has 16 residues. CDR1 is MDHEN and CDR2 is SYDVKM in the germline V gene. The CDR3 sequence is CASSGPDRPFSYEQYF. The CDR3 nucleotides read TGTGCCAGCAGTGGACCCGACAGGCCATTCTCCTACGAGCAGTACTTC.

The CDR3 loop is CASSPGLATNTGELFF. In DNA form, the CDR3 reads TGTGCCAGCAGTCCCGGACTAGCGACGAACACCGGGGAGCTGTTTTTT. The chain combines TRBV28 with TRBJ2-2; TRBD2 matches at 9 bases. The germline V gene has CDR1 MDHEN and CDR2 SYDVKM. The CDR3 runs to 16 residues. With 5 bases clipped from V and 0 bases from J, the junction kept 4 bases outside the gene matches.

The chain combines TRBV13 with TRBJ2-7; D is ambiguous. The CDR3 consists of 18 residues. Trimming shortened V by 3 bases and J by 5 bases, and 26 bases separated the two germline ends. Germline values: CDR1 PRHDT, CDR2 FYEKMQ (reference sequence). As DNA, the CDR3 is TGTGCCAGCAGCTTTGGCATTGACTTCGAGAATAGCCCCCACGAGCAGTACTTC. This encodes CASSFGIDFENSPHEQYF.

This clonotype was seen ten or more times. The gene calls are TRBV3-1 and TRBJ1-4; 10 nucleotides match TRBD1. The CDR3 has 14 amino acids. The junction had 0 bases not matched to a gene; V was cut back by 3 bases and J by 5 bases. Germline assignment: CDR1 LGHDT and CDR2 YNNKEL (reference sequence). The CDR3 DNA reads TGTGCCAGCAGCCAGACAGGGGGCAATGAAAAACTGTTTTTT. Translated, it gives CASSQTGGNEKLFF.

This clonotype appeared many times. V usage is TRBV27 and J usage is TRBJ2-2; D not resolved. The V and J ends lost 6 bases and 1 base respectively, with 15 bases between them. The CDR3 contains 16 residues. Germline assignment: CDR1 MNHEY and CDR2 SMNVEV (reference sequence). CDR3 DNA sequence: TGTGCCAGCAGCGAAGAGCTGAACCAGAACACCGGGGAGCTGTTTTTT. It encodes CASSEELNQNTGELFF.

In its sample, this clonotype was seen many times. The CDR3 DNA sequence: TGTGCCAGCAGTTACCGAGGAGGCACTGAAGCTTTCTTT. Translated, it gives CASSYRGGTEAFF. J is TRBJ1-1 and V is TRBV19; D is unclear. Germline-derived CDR1 and CDR2 are LNHDA and SQIVND (reference sequence). Trimming shortened V by 9 bases and J by 4 bases, and 15 bases separated the two germline ends. CDR3 size: 13 residues.

This clonotype was seen only a few times. The rearrangement joins TRBV5-5 to TRBJ2-6; D not certain. Trimming stripped 0 bases from V and 0 bases from J, with 10 bases between. Germline V gene data show CDR1 as SGHKS and CDR2 as YYEKEE (reference sequence). The CDR3 contains 17 residues. The CDR3 bases are TGTGCCAGCAGCTTGGCCACCCCGGGCTCTGGGGCCAACGTCCTGACTTTC. Encoded protein: CASSLATPGSGANVLTF.

This clonotype has at least ten counts. This rearrangement joins TRBV2 to TRBJ1-3, with D maybe TRBD1 (6 bases). Per germline, CDR1 SNHLY and CDR2 FYNNEI. CDR3 length: 18 residues. Trimming left V 0 bases short and J 0 bases short, with 15 bases between. The CDR3 DNA is TGTGCCAGCAGTGAAGCCGAGACAGGCTTTTCCTCTGGAAACACCATATATTTT. Translating it yields CASSEAETGFSSGNTIYF.

Turning to this clonotype: Sequence at one end of the junction differs from germline and may be a read error. This sequence joins TRBV11-2 and TRBJ2-7; TRBD2 agrees at 8 bases. The CDR3 spans 16 residues. In germline, CDR1 is SGHAT, CDR2 FQNNGV. CDR3 sequence reads: CASSSRTLAGTGELYF. CDR3 nucleotides: TGTGCCAGCAGCTCAAGGACCTTAGCGGGAACCGGGGAGCTGTACTTC. Variable domain in full (rest from reference TRBV11-2 and TRBJ2-7): EAGVAQSPRYKIIEKRQSVAFWCNPISGHATLYWYQQILGQGPKLLIQFQNNGVVDDSQLPKDRFSAERLKGVDSTLKIQPAKLEDSAVYLCASSSRTLAGTGELYFGPGTRLTVT.

This chain connects TRBV20-1 to TRBJ2-6; 8 bases map to TRBD1. V was pared by 1 base and J by 0 bases, with 11 bases of the junction left unmatched. Germline V gives CDR1 DFQATT, CDR2 SNEGSKA (reference sequence). The CDR3 is 19 residues long. The CDR3 DNA reads as TGCAGTGCTAGAGTTTCGGGACAGGCTCCCTACTCTGGGGCCAACGTCCTGACTTTC. The encoded protein is CSARVSGQAPYSGANVLTF.

V usage is TRBV2 and J usage is TRBJ1-2; TRBD1 matches at 7 bases. Trimming took 6 bases from V and 8 from J; bases not matched to a gene: 9. Germline V gene data show CDR1 as SNHLY and CDR2 as FYNNEI. The CDR3 extends over 13 amino acids. The CDR3 coding sequence is TGTGCCAGCAGCCCGACAGGGACTTGGGGCTACACCTTC. Translated, it gives CASSPTGTWGYTF.

This clonotype was detected ten times or more. The chain is built from TRBV5-1 and TRBJ2-3, with 10 bases lining up with TRBD1. The V and J ends lost 0 bases and 1 base, in that order; junction bases with no gene match: 2. The CDR3 contains 16 residues. CDR1 is SGHRS, CDR2 YFSETQ, per germline. CDR3 bases: TGCGCCAGCAGCTTGGACGGGACAGGGGGCACAGATACGCAGTATTTT. Amino acids: CASSLDGTGGTDTQYF.

This clonotype showed up many times. J is TRBJ2-1 and V is TRBV18; 9 nucleotides agree with TRBD1. CDR3 length: 16 amino acids. From germline, CDR1 is KGHSH and CDR2 LQKENI. V dropped 4 bases and J dropped 4; count of bases not matched to a gene: 8. The CDR3 nucleotides read TGTGCCAGCTCACGCTCCGGGACAGGGAGTTACAATGAGCAGTTCTTC. This translates into CASSRSGTGSYNEQFF.

V gene TRBV6-2 or TRBV6-3 combines with J gene TRBJ1-5; D is perhaps TRBD1 (6 bases). Trimming stripped 5 bases from V and 0 bases from J, with 17 bases between. CDR1 and CDR2 from the germline V gene are MNHEY and SVGEGT. This CDR3 region has 17 residues. The CDR3 nucleotides read TGTGCCAGCAGTGGTCCCGCAGGGGCCCATAGCAATCAGCCCCAGCATTTT. This sequence encodes CASSGPAGAHSNQPQHF.

This clonotype was recorded many times. This sequence joins TRBV28 and TRBJ2-7, with 7 positions matching TRBD1. V trimming: 6 bases; J trimming: 3 bases; junction bases outside the gene matches: 8. The CDR3 totals 14 residues. Germline V gives CDR1 MDHEN, CDR2 SYDVKM. The CDR3: CASRKPGQSYEQYF. In nucleotides, the CDR3 is TGTGCCAGCAGGAAACCGGGACAGAGCTACGAGCAGTACTTC.

The chain links TRBV9 to TRBJ1-2; D perhaps matches TRBD1 (6 bases). V was shortened by 4 bases and J by 7 bases, with 14 bases between the two germline ends. CDR1 and CDR2 (germline): SGDLS, YYNGEE. The CDR3 runs to 13 residues. The CDR3 region is CASSSTGSCGYTF. The CDR3 region has the DNA TGTGCCAGCAGCTCTACAGGGTCTTGTGGCTACACCTTC.

The rearrangement links TRBV19 to TRBJ2-5; D is possibly TRBD1 (6 bases). CDR3 length: 14 residues. The V gene lost 5 bases and the J gene lost 5 bases, with 15 bases spanning the gap. The germline gives CDR1 LNHDA, CDR2 SQIVND (reference sequence). The CDR3 loop is CASSFTQGRETQYF. As DNA, the CDR3 is TGTGCCAGTAGTTTCACACAGGGTCGGGAGACCCAGTACTTC.

This chain uses TRBV5-1 with TRBJ2-7; possible D gene TRBD2, 6 bases. CDR1 is SGHRS and CDR2 is YFSETQ in the germline V gene. V shed 0 bases and J shed 3 bases, with 16 bases lying between them. The CDR3 loop spans 16 amino acids. CDR3 coding DNA: TGCGCCAGCAGCTTGGACTCCGGGACTGGGGTCTACGAGCAGTACTTC. Its protein is CASSLDSGTGVYEQYF.